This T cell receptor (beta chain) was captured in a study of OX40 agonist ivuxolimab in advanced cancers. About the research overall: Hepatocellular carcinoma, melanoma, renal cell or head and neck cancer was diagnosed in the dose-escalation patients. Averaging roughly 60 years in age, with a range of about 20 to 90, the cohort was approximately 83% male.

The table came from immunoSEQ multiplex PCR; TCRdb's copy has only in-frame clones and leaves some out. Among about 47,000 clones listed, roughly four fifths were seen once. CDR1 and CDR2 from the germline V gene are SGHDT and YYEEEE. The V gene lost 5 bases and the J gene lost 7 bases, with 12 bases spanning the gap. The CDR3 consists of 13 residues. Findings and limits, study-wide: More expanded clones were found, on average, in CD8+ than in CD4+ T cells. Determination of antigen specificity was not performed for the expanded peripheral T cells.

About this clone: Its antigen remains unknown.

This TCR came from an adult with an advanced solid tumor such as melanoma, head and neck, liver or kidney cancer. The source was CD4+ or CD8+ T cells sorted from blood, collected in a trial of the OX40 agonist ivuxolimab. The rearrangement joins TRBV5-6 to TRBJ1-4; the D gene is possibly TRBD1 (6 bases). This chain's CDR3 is CASRYSGAEKLFF. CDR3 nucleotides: TGTGCCAGCAGATACTCAGGGGCTGAAAAACTGTTTTTT.